A selection of T cell receptor beta chains follows, all from one sample in a study of blood T cell repertoires in COVID-19. TCRdb's copy holds only in-frame clones and misses some; the assay was immunoSEQ multiplex PCR. The table shows nearly 350,000 clones, with about 90% occurring only once. The sequencing input was peripheral blood. All receptors derive from a woman in her sixties or seventies with COVID-19, enrolled during active disease. Both conserved end residues are part of each CDR3. A D gene is named only where the DNA matches it firmly. Part of the rows lack a size; the others show once, few, many or a class for expanded clones.

j_call	cdr3_length	clone_size	v_call	d_call	cdr3_nt	cdr3_aa
TRBJ1-6	14	.	TRBV5-1	.	TGCGCCAGCAGCTTGGCAGGGAACAATTCACCCCTCCACTTT	CASSLAGNNSPLHF
TRBJ2-5	15	.	TRBV7-9	TRBD1	TGTGCCAGCAGCCTACCGGGACAGGGGGTTGGGACCCAGTACTTC	CASSLPGQGVGTQYF
TRBJ1-2	16	.	TRBV9	TRBD1	TGTGCCAGCAGCGTTTCTACAGGGGATCGGGGCTATGGCTACACCTTC	CASSVSTGDRGYGYTF
TRBJ1-3	18	.	TRBV5-1	.	TGCGCCAGCAGCTTGGATGGCGGCAGCGTTTTCTCTGGAAACACCATATATTTT	CASSLDGGSVFSGNTIYF
TRBJ1-2	14	.	TRBV5-1	TRBD1	TGCGCCAGCAGCTTGACGACAGGGGCCTATGGCTACACCTTC	CASSLTTGAYGYTF
TRBJ2-1	12	.	TRBV3-1/TRBV3-2	.	TGTGCCAGCAGCCAAGTCTCTAGCGAGCAGTTCTTC	CASSQVSSEQFF
TRBJ2-7	12	few	TRBV29-1	TRBD1	TGCAGCGTTGGGGACAGTAGGTACGAGCAGTACTTC	CSVGDSRYEQYF
TRBJ1-1	12	.	TRBV6-5	TRBD1	TGTGCCAGCACAGGGGGCTCCACTGAAGCTTTCTTT	CASTGGSTEAFF
TRBJ2-5	17	.	TRBV3-1/TRBV3-2	TRBD2	TGTGCCAGCAGCCAAGAACGTAGTCTAGCGGTTCCAGAGACCCAGTACTTC	CASSQERSLAVPETQYF
TRBJ2-2	17	.	TRBV7-2	TRBD1	TGTGCCAGCAGCTTTACTGGGACAGGGGGCGCGTCCGGGGAGCTGTTTTTT	CASSFTGTGGASGELFF
TRBJ1-2	14	few	TRBV6-1	TRBD1	TGTGCCAGCAGTGAATCAGGGGGAGGCTATGGCTACACCTTC	CASSESGGGYGYTF
TRBJ2-5	14	.	TRBV5-1	TRBD1	TGCGCCAGCACTGGACAGGGGGCCGGGGAGACCCAGTACTTC	CASTGQGAGETQYF
TRBJ2-2	16	.	TRBV9	TRBD2	TGTGCCAGCAGCTCCCGGACTAGCGGGGGAACCGGGGAGCTGTTTTTT	CASSSRTSGGTGELFF
TRBJ2-5	14	.	TRBV6-6	.	TGTGCCAGCGCCTCCGAGGGCTCGAGGATGGCCCAGTACTTC	CASASEGSRMAQYF
TRBJ2-7	16	.	TRBV4-1	.	TGCGCCAGCAGCAGCCAAGTTGGGCGGGACCACTACGAGCAGTACTTC	CASSSQVGRDHYEQYF
TRBJ2-1	14	.	TRBV5-1	TRBD1	TGCGCCAGCAGCACCGGGACAGGGAGCAATGAGCAGTTCTTC	CASSTGTGSNEQFF
TRBJ1-2	11	.	TRBV7-9	.	TGTGCCAGCAGCTCCTCTGTAGACTACACCTTC	CASSSSVDYTF
TRBJ1-2	15	.	TRBV7-3	TRBD1	TGTGCCAGCAGCTTAAATCCGGGACAGGATATTGGCTACACCTTC	CASSLNPGQDIGYTF
TRBJ2-3	16	.	TRBV28	TRBD1	TGTGCCAGCAGTCCAGGGGACAGGGGGTACACAGATACGCAGTATTTT	CASSPGDRGYTDTQYF
TRBJ2-7	18	.	TRBV27	TRBD2	TGTGCCAGCAGTTTATCGGGACTAGCGGGGGGGAGTCCCCGAGTGCAGTACTTC	CASSLSGLAGGSPRVQYF
TRBJ1-1	10	few	TRBV6-6	.	TGTGCCAGCAGTTGGGAGAGACTTGCCTTT	CASSWERLAF
TRBJ1-1	13	.	TRBV15	.	TGTGCCACCAGCAATCCCCTGAGGGCTGAAGCTTTCTTT	CATSNPLRAEAFF
TRBJ2-3	15	.	TRBV5-1	.	TGCGCCAGCAGCTGGTCAGGGGCCAGCACAGATACGCAGTATTTT	CASSWSGASTDTQYF
TRBJ1-5	12	.	TRBV27	.	TGTGCCAGCAGTACAGGGTTTCAGCCCCAGCATTTT	CASSTGFQPQHF
TRBJ2-2	16	.	TRBV10-3	.	TGTGCCATCAGTGAGTCGGACAGATCCCCCACCGGGGAGCTGTTTTTT	CAISESDRSPTGELFF
TRBJ2-1	15	.	TRBV2	.	TGTGCCAGCAGTGATAGGGGGAGCTCCTACAATGAGCAGTTCTTC	CASSDRGSSYNEQFF
TRBJ2-4	17	.	TRBV27	.	TGTGCCAGCCAGGTCGGGCCACCTGGACTCGGGGACACCATTCAGTACTTC	CASQVGPPGLGDTIQYF
TRBJ1-1	15	.	TRBV5-1	.	TGCGCCAGCAGCTTGGGGGACTTCACGAACACTGAAGCTTTCTTT	CASSLGDFTNTEAFF
TRBJ1-1	17	.	TRBV18	TRBD1	TGTGCCAGCTCACCGACAGGGGGCGCCGGGGGAAACACTGAAGCTTTCTTT	CASSPTGGAGGNTEAFF
TRBJ1-2	14	.	TRBV3-1/TRBV3-2	.	TGTGCCAGCAGCCAAGATCTTTCGGGTTTGGGCTACACCTTC	CASSQDLSGLGYTF
TRBJ1-1	14	few	TRBV7-9	.	TGTGCCAGCAGCTTAGGACCCCGAGGCGGTGAAGCTTTCTTT	CASSLGPRGGEAFF
TRBJ1-3	15	.	TRBV5-8	TRBD1	TGTGCCAGCAGCTTCGGGACAGGGGGCGGAAACACCATATATTTT	CASSFGTGGGNTIYF
TRBJ1-2	13	once	TRBV24-1	TRBD1	TGTGCCACCAGTGATACAGGGGTATATGGCTACACCTTC	CATSDTGVYGYTF
TRBJ1-1	13	.	TRBV11-1	.	TGTGCCAGCAGCTTAGGACAGTACACTGAAGCTTTCTTT	CASSLGQYTEAFF
TRBJ1-2	14	.	TRBV7-2	.	TGTGCCAGCAGCCCGGACTCAAACTACTATGGCTACACCTTC	CASSPDSNYYGYTF
TRBJ1-4	14	.	TRBV5-1	TRBD1	TGCGCCAGCAGCTTCGACAGGGAGTGGGAAAAACTGTTTTTT	CASSFDREWEKLFF
TRBJ2-7	11	.	TRBV29-1	.	TGCAGCGTTTTGGAGGGTTACGAGCAGTACTTC	CSVLEGYEQYF
TRBJ1-5	13	.	TRBV6-5	TRBD1	TGTGCCACCCGGACAGGGTTTGGTCAGCCCCAGCATTTT	CATRTGFGQPQHF
TRBJ2-2	15	.	TRBV7-2	TRBD1	TGTGCCAGCAGCCACAGGGGATACGACACCGGGGAGCTGTTTTTT	CASSHRGYDTGELFF
TRBJ1-2	13	few	TRBV29-1	TRBD1	TGCAGCCTTCGGACAGGGGATGCCTATGGCTACACCTTC	CSLRTGDAYGYTF
TRBJ2-7	14	.	TRBV13	.	TGTGCCAGCAGGATAAAGGGGCGAAGCTACGAGCAGTACTTC	CASRIKGRSYEQYF
TRBJ1-3	16	.	TRBV6-6	.	TGTGCCAGCAGTTGGGCGCTTTCGGACTCTGGAAACACCATATATTTT	CASSWALSDSGNTIYF
TRBJ2-1	13	once	TRBV7-8	.	TGTGCCAGCAGCTCTCAGGGTGCAGGTGAGCAGTTCTTC	CASSSQGAGEQFF
TRBJ2-7	17	.	TRBV4-1	.	TGCGCCAGCAGCCAATCCAACACAGGGCCGAACTCCTACGAGCAGTACTTC	CASSQSNTGPNSYEQYF
TRBJ1-6	14	.	TRBV11-2	TRBD1	TGTGCCAGCAGCTTAGGGACAGGGGTTTCACCCCTCCACTTT	CASSLGTGVSPLHF
TRBJ1-1	16	.	TRBV7-6	.	TGTGCCAGCAGCTCCTCCGGGGGTACTTTGAACACTGAAGCTTTCTTT	CASSSSGGTLNTEAFF